One and the same sample provided the 26 T cell receptor beta chains below, sequenced in a study of blood T cell repertoires in COVID-19. Repertoires were generated with immunoSEQ multiplex PCR, while TCRdb's copy carries only in-frame clones and drops some. The data contain under 200,000 clones, about 74% of them seen just once; the ten biggest clones take up 8% to 9.5%. The sequenced sample consisted of peripheral blood. These receptors all stem from a man in his sixties with acute or convalescent COVID-19.

V is TRBV7-9 and J is TRBJ1-1; TRBD1 might be the D (6 bases). Germline values: CDR1 SEHNR, CDR2 FQNEAQ (reference sequence). V dropped 2 bases and J dropped 5 bases, with 15 bases sitting between them. The length of the CDR3 is 15 residues. DNA of the CDR3: TGTGCCAGCAGCTTATCTGTGGGACACAAGACTGAAGCTTTCTTT. Its protein product is CASSLSVGHKTEAFF.

The chain has TRBV10-3 and TRBJ2-3; 10 nucleotides align to TRBD2. CDR1 and CDR2 (germline): ENHRY, SYGVKD. The V segment lost 2 bases and the J segment 3 bases; nucleotides outside the gene matches: 8. The CDR3 is made up of 17 amino acids. The CDR3 protein is CAISETIAGGLTDTQYF. CDR3 coding DNA: TGTGCCATCAGTGAGACAATAGCGGGGGGATTAACAGATACGCAGTATTTT.

This chain joins TRBV24-1 and TRBJ2-3; TRBD1 aligns across 8 bases. In germline, CDR1 is KGHDR, CDR2 SFDVKD. After removal of 3 bases from V and 4 bases from J, the junction contained 8 bases not matched to a gene. The CDR3 extends over 16 amino acids. The CDR3 protein is CATSDPRGRKPDTQYF. In DNA form, the CDR3 reads TGTGCCACCAGTGATCCCAGGGGGCGTAAGCCAGATACGCAGTATTTT.

The chain carries TRBV11-2 and TRBJ2-7, with 9 positions matching TRBD2. The CDR3 is made up of 16 amino acids. V was pared by 5 bases and J by 1 base, with 9 bases of the junction left unmatched. Germline-derived CDR1 and CDR2 are SGHAT and FQNNGV. CDR3 coding DNA: TGTGCCAGCAGCCGCGAAATGACTAGCGGATCCTACGAGCAGTACTTC. Translated, it gives CASSREMTSGSYEQYF.

V gene TRBV29-1 combines with J gene TRBJ1-2; a possible D gene is TRBD1 (5 bases). CDR3 length: 12 amino acids. Germline CDR1 is SQVTM and CDR2 is ANQGSEA. Deletions cut 3 bases from V and 7 bases from J, with 12 bases between. The CDR3, as DNA: TGCAGCGTTGATTTTAGAGACAGTGGCTACACCTTC. Protein product: CSVDFRDSGYTF.

This chain links TRBV30 with TRBJ1-2, with 12 positions matching TRBD1. V dropped 7 bases and J dropped 0; count of bases not matched to a gene: 9. The CDR3 length is 16 residues. The V gene's germline CDR1 is GTSNPN and CDR2 SVGIG (reference sequence). The CDR3 spells CALKGTGGRANYGYTF. CDR3 in DNA: TGTGCCTTAAAGGGGACAGGGGGCCGAGCTAACTATGGCTACACCTTC.

In its sample, this clone was seen once. V usage is TRBV5-4 and J usage is TRBJ2-5; 14 bases are a match to TRBD2. J gave up 1 base and V 3 bases, and 2 bases lay outside the gene matches. Germline values: CDR1 SGHNT, CDR2 YYREEE (reference sequence). CDR3 length: 16 residues. The CDR3 DNA reads as TGTGCCAGCAGCTCCGGACTAGCGGGGGGCCAAGAGACCCAGTACTTC. Amino acids: CASSSGLAGGQETQYF.

The V call is TRBV30, the J call TRBJ1-1, with 8 bases identical to TRBD1. Looked up from germline, CDR1 is GTSNPN and CDR2 is SVGIG (reference sequence). With V trimmed by 0 bases and J by 5 bases, 8 bases remained unmatched. This CDR3 is 15 amino acids long. CDR3 nucleotides: TGTGCCTGGAGTGTACTAGGGACAGGTGGAACTGAAGCTTTCTTT. It codes for CAWSVLGTGGTEAFF.

This chain uses TRBV6-5 with TRBJ2-5, with 12 bases identical to TRBD2. The CDR3 loop spans 15 amino acids. After removal of 7 bases from V and 5 bases from J, the junction contained 8 bases not matched to a gene. CDR1 is MNHEY and CDR2 is SVGAGI in the germline V gene. The CDR3 loop is CASTELAGGGETQYF. In nucleotides, the CDR3 is TGTGCCAGCACCGAACTAGCGGGGGGTGGGGAGACCCAGTACTTC.

The CDR3 bases are TGTGCCAGCAGTGAATTTGGACTTGATCAGCCCCAGCATTTT. Translation: CASSEFGLDQPQHF. The rearrangement joins TRBV25-1 to TRBJ1-5; D remains unclear. The germline V and J ends were trimmed by 1 base and 5 bases, with 9 bases remaining between them. The CDR3 covers 14 residues. Germline V lookup: CDR1 MGHDK, CDR2 SYGVNS. Together with reference TRBV25-1 and TRBJ1-5, the CDR3 gives the full variable domain: EADIYQTPRYLVIGTGKKITLECSQTMGHDKMYWYQQDPGMELHLIHYSYGVNSTEKGDLSSESTVSRIRTEHFPLTLESARPSHTSQYLCASSEFGLDQPQHFGDGTRLSIL.

This clone was recorded many times. The rearrangement uses TRBV3-1 (or the pseudogene TRBV3-2) and TRBJ1-1, with 7 bases identical to TRBD1. Germline V gene sequence: CDR1 LGHDT, CDR2 YNNKEL (reference sequence). Trimming cost V 4 bases and J 0 bases; bases outside gene matches: 5. CDR3 length: 15 residues. CDR3 sequence reads: CASSRLGQMNTEAFF. CDR3 coding DNA: TGTGCCAGCAGCCGCTTGGGACAGATGAACACTGAAGCTTTCTTT.

This chain uses TRBV27 with TRBJ2-7; 9 bases agree with TRBD1. CDR3 length: 16 amino acids. J lost 2 bases, V lost 4 bases, and 9 bases had no gene match. Germline lookup yields CDR1 MNHEY and CDR2 SMNVEV (reference sequence). CDR3 sequence (DNA): TGTGCCAGCAGTTCCCTCTGGGGACAGGGTGCCTACGAGCAGTACTTC. It specifies CASSSLWGQGAYEQYF.

A few counts support this clone. The chain couples TRBV11-2 to TRBJ2-5; 8 bases line up with TRBD2. The V segment lost 1 base and the J segment 5 bases; nucleotides outside the gene matches: 3. This CDR3 comprises 14 residues. CDR1 SGHAT and CDR2 FQNNGV come from the germline V gene. Here the CDR3 reads CASSLAGGLETQYF. CDR3 sequence (DNA): TGTGCCAGCAGCTTAGCGGGGGGGCTGGAGACCCAGTACTTC.

This clone was seen just once. The gene calls are TRBV29-1 and TRBJ1-1, with D uncertain. V lost 7 bases, J lost 8 bases, and 20 bases lay in between. Germline CDR1 is SQVTM and CDR2 is ANQGSEA. There are 13 residues in the CDR3. The CDR3: CSGRHPRAGEAFF. The CDR3 region has the DNA TGCAGCGGGCGACATCCGAGAGCTGGAGAAGCTTTCTTT.

This chain links TRBV19 with TRBJ2-7, with 8 bases fitting TRBD2. The CDR3 sequence is 14 residues long. J gave up 5 bases and V 5 bases, and 8 bases lay outside the gene matches. From germline, CDR1 is LNHDA and CDR2 SQIVND (reference sequence). The CDR3 reads CASSPSGGVNEQYF. In nucleotides, the CDR3 is TGTGCCAGTAGTCCAAGCGGGGGAGTCAACGAGCAGTACTTC.

This rearrangement joins TRBV28 to TRBJ1-1, with D perhaps TRBD1 (6 bases). V lost 5 bases and J lost 3, with 16 bases in between. The CDR3 is made up of 15 amino acids. Germline V lookup: CDR1 MDHEN, CDR2 SYDVKM. The chain's CDR3 is CASSPGGQVHTEAFF. In nucleotides, the CDR3 is TGTGCCAGCAGTCCCGGGGGGCAGGTTCACACTGAAGCTTTCTTT.

The chain joins TRBV5-4 to TRBJ2-5, with D possibly matching TRBD2 (5 bases). The germline CDR1 and CDR2 sequences are SGHNT and YYREEE (reference sequence). The CDR3 sequence is 14 residues long. V was cut by 0 bases and J by 3 bases, with 9 bases left in between. CDR3 DNA: TGTGCCAGCAGCTTGGGAGGGATTGAAGAGACCCAGTACTTC. Translated, it gives CASSLGGIEETQYF.

This clone was observed at least ten times. This chain links TRBV7-6 with TRBJ1-3; D gene uncertain. The CDR3 is 14 residues long. Per the germline V gene, CDR1 is SGHVS and CDR2 is FNYEAQ. The V end lost 1 base, the J end lost 0 bases, and 4 bases lay between the germline ends. In nucleotides, the CDR3 is TGTGCCAGCAGCTTAGGGCCCTCTGGAAACACCATATATTTT. This encodes CASSLGPSGNTIYF.

This clone was detected a few times. V is TRBV30 and J is TRBJ2-1, with D unresolved. The CDR3 consists of 14 residues. Trimming left V 8 bases short and J 0 bases short, with 14 bases between. CDR1 is GTSNPN, CDR2 SVGIG, per germline (reference sequence). In nucleotides, the CDR3 is TGTGCCAGAAACGGCGGTAGCTCCTACAATGAGCAGTTCTTC. Its translation: CARNGGSSYNEQFF.

The chain combines TRBV11-2 with TRBJ2-7; 7 bases fit TRBD2. There are 15 residues in the CDR3. Germline trimming cut 6 bases from V and 4 bases from J; bases unmatched to any gene: 12. Germline-derived CDR1 and CDR2 are SGHAT and FQNNGV. The CDR3: CASSTLRGTRYEQYF. As DNA, the CDR3 is TGTGCCAGCAGTACCTTGCGGGGGACGCGGTACGAGCAGTACTTC. The variable domain in full, with the rest retrieved from reference TRBV11-2 and TRBJ2-7, is EAGVAQSPRYKIIEKRQSVAFWCNPISGHATLYWYQQILGQGPKLLIQFQNNGVVDDSQLPKDRFSAERLKGVDSTLKIQPAKLEDSAVYLCASSTLRGTRYEQYFGPGTRLTVT.

The rearrangement links TRBV15 to TRBJ1-2, with D hard to call. Germline V gives CDR1 LNHNV, CDR2 YYDKDF (reference sequence). The V gene lost 0 bases and the J gene lost 5 bases, with 13 bases spanning the gap. CDR3 length equals 15 residues. CDR3 in DNA: TGTGCCACCAGCAGAGATTATGAGGGCACATATGGCTACACCTTC. Protein product: CATSRDYEGTYGYTF.

V and J are TRBV27 and TRBJ1-1; D is ambiguous. Trimming pared 5 bases from V and 7 bases from J, leaving 20 bases between. CDR1 is MNHEY and CDR2 is SMNVEV in the germline V gene (reference sequence). The CDR3 loop spans 15 amino acids. In nucleotides, the CDR3 is TGTGCCAGCAGTCCGACAACCGGATGGCCCAGTGAAGCTTTCTTT. This codes for CASSPTTGWPSEAFF.

The chain employs TRBV9 and TRBJ2-3; 12 bases are a match to TRBD2. CDR3 length equals 16 residues. The trim removed 2 bases at V and 2 bases at J, leaving 3 bases unmatched. CDR1 and CDR2 (germline): SGDLS, YYNGEE. This CDR3 reads CASSVTSGGYTDTQYF. CDR3 coding DNA: TGTGCCAGCAGCGTCACTAGCGGGGGGTACACAGATACGCAGTATTTT.

The chain has TRBV6-4 and TRBJ2-3; 9 nucleotides align to TRBD2. From germline, CDR1 is MRHNA and CDR2 SNTAGT. This CDR3 comprises 16 residues. Germline trimming cut 0 bases from V and 5 bases from J; bases unmatched to any gene: 6. The CDR3 spells CASSDSRGGAGDTQYF. The CDR3 nucleotides read TGTGCCAGCAGTGACTCTCGCGGGGGGGCGGGAGATACGCAGTATTTT.

This clone has a handful of counts. The chain recombines TRBV27 with TRBJ1-6, with D perhaps TRBD1 (5 bases). This CDR3 has 15 residues. V gave up 5 bases and J gave up 7 bases, with 15 bases separating them. Looked up from germline, CDR1 is MNHEY and CDR2 is SMNVEV (reference sequence). This chain's CDR3 is CASSLGGRLNSPLHF. The CDR3 nucleotides are TGTGCCAGCAGTCTGGGGGGTCGTTTAAATTCACCCCTCCACTTT.

The chain combines TRBV7-8 with TRBJ1-1; no firm D call. The V end lost 6 bases, the J end lost 1 base, and 15 bases lay between the germline ends. The CDR3 consists of 15 residues. Looked up from germline, CDR1 is SGHVS and CDR2 is FQNEAQ. The CDR3 DNA sequence: TGTGCCAGCAGTTATCCCGGGTCTCAGAACACTGAAGCTTTCTTT. Its translation is CASSYPGSQNTEAFF.